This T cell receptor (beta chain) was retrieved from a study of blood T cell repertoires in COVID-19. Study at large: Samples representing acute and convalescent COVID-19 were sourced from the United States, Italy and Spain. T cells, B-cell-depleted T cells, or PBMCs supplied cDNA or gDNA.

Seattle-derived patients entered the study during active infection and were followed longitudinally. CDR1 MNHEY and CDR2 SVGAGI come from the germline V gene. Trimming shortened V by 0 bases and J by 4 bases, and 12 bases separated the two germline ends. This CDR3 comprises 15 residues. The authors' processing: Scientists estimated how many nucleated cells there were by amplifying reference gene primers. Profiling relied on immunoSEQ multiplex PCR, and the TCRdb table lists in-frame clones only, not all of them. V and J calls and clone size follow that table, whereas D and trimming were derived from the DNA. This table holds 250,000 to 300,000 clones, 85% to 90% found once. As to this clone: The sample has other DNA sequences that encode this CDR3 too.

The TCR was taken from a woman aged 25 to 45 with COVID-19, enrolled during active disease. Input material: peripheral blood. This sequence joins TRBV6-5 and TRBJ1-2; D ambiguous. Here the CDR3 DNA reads TGTGCCAGCAGTTACTCGGCTCGTGCACCCTATGGCTACACCTTC. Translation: CASSYSARAPYGYTF.